This T cell receptor beta chain was sequenced in a study of blood T cell repertoires in COVID-19. Study as a whole: The study drew acute and convalescent COVID-19 samples from the United States, Italy and Spain. From T cells, B-cell-depleted T cells, or PBMCs came the material, which was cDNA or gDNA.

Germline assignment: CDR1 MNHEY and CDR2 SVGAGI. The J segment lost 4 bases and the V segment lost 0 bases, leaving 8 bases of the junction unmatched. CDR3 length: 16 residues. Under the authors' procedure: Amplification of reference gene primers was used by the study to estimate nucleated cell counts. The table came from immunoSEQ multiplex PCR; TCRdb's copy has only in-frame clones and leaves some out. The V and J calls and the clone size are those of that table, but D and trimming were determined from the DNA. The table shows around 150,000 clones, with 70% to 90% occurring only once. The sequence derives from a man between 40 and 49 years old with acute or convalescent COVID-19. Sequenced input: peripheral blood. The rearrangement links TRBV6-5 to TRBJ1-1; TRBD1 agrees at 7 bases. The CDR3 loop reads CASSYSGNRGITEAFF. Written as DNA, the CDR3 is TGTGCCAGCAGTTACTCAGGGAACAGGGGTATCACTGAAGCTTTCTTT.